This T cell receptor beta chain is from a study of blood T cell repertoires in COVID-19. Turning to the study itself: Sources were T cells, B-cell-depleted T cells, or PBMCs; the material itself was cDNA or gDNA.

Original processing methods: Estimates of nucleated cell counts were drawn from the amplification of reference gene primers. The data were produced by immunoSEQ multiplex PCR, yet TCRdb's version contains in-frame clones alone and is incomplete. V, J and clone size are taken as reported in that table, and D and trimming were inferred from the DNA itself. This sample has roughly 300,000 clones, with about nine tenths found just once. There are 13 residues in the CDR3. Trimming stripped 2 bases from V and 6 bases from J, with 8 bases between. CDR1 is KGHDR and CDR2 is SFDVKD in the germline V gene. The V and J genes are TRBV24-1 and TRBJ2-3; possibly TRBD1 for D (5 bases). The material sequenced was PBMCs or T cells enriched from blood (not recorded which). The sequence was obtained from a man aged 25-40 years who had recovered from COVID-19. CDR3 sequence reads: CATSDSPGDTQYF. CDR3 sequence (DNA): TGTGCCACCAGTGATTCCCCAGGGGATACGCAGTATTTT.